A single sample is the source of the 5 T cell receptor beta chains below, sequenced in a study of T-cell memory formation after mild COVID-19. TCRdb recomputed calls from the 5' RACE reads with MiXCR, one row per CDR3 protein. The sample has about 360,000 distinct CDR3 sequences, roughly an eighth seen once; the top ten hold approximately 20%. Sequencing was carried out using PBMCs or a T cell subset sorted from them (not recorded which). All receptors derive from a young man who had mild COVID-19 (a few samples of this study predate the infection). Cell type and time point are not known.

The CDR3 region is CASSQETGASGNTIYF. The DNA of the CDR3 is TGTGCCAGCAGCCAAGAAACAGGGGCGTCTGGAAACACCATATATTTT. This chain uses TRBV4-2 with TRBJ1-3; TRBD1 matches at 7 bases. CDR1 is LGHNA and CDR2 is YNFKEQ in the germline V gene. J was trimmed by 1 base and V by 0 bases; bases with no gene match: 3. There are 16 residues in the CDR3.

This clonotype has a handful of counts. The rearrangement joins TRBV7-2 to TRBJ2-3; 10 bases are a match to TRBD2. Germline CDR1 reads SGHTA; CDR2 reads FQGNSA. Losses at the gene ends were 0 bases for V and 0 bases for J; bases not matched to a gene: 9. The CDR3 is made up of 19 amino acids. The CDR3 nucleotides are TGTGCCAGCAGCTTAGCCCCGATCGGACTAGCGGCTAGCACAGATACGCAGTATTTT. Translation gives CASSLAPIGLAASTDTQYF.

This clonotype has a count of ten or more. The chain is built from TRBV11-2 and TRBJ2-7; 7 nucleotides line up with TRBD1. The germline CDR1 and CDR2 sequences are SGHAT and FQNNGV. This CDR3 has 15 amino acids. V lost 3 bases to trimming and J lost 2 bases; unmatched junction nucleotides: 7. CDR3 DNA sequence: TGTGCCAGCAGCTTCGATTACAGGGGTCCCTACGAGCAGTACTTC. As protein: CASSFDYRGPYEQYF.

The table lists this clonotype with a few counts. The gene calls are TRBV24-1 and TRBJ2-1; D not resolved. Trimming pared 4 bases from V and 4 bases from J, leaving 4 bases between. This CDR3 region has 12 residues. Germline CDR1 is KGHDR and CDR2 is SFDVKD. CDR3 DNA sequence: TGTGCCACCAGTGAGCGATACAATGAGCAGTTCTTC. Residues: CATSERYNEQFF.

V is TRBV15 and J is TRBJ2-3, with 10 bases fitting TRBD2. CDR1 and CDR2 from the germline V gene are LNHNV and YYDKDF (reference sequence). Losses at the gene ends were 6 bases for V and 1 base for J; bases not matched to a gene: 4. The length of the CDR3 is 15 residues. In DNA, the CDR3 is TGTGCCACCAGTCTCCTAGCGGGGGGCACAGATACGCAGTATTTT. Amino acid sequence: CATSLLAGGTDTQYF.